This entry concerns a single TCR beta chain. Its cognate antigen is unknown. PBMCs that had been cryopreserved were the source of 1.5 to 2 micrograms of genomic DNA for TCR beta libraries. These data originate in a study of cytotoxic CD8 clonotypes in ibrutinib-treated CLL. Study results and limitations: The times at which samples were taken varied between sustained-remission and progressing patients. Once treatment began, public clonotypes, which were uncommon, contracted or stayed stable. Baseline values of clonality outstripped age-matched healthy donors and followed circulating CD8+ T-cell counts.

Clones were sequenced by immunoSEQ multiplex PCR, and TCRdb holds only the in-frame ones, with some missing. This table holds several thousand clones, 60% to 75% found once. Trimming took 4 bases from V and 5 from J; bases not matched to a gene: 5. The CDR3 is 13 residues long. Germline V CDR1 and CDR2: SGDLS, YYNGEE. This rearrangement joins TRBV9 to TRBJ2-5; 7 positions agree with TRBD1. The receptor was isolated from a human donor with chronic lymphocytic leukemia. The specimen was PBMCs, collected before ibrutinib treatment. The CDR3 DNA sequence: TGTGCCAGCAGCCCTAGGGGGCGGGAGACCCAGTACTTC. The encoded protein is CASSPRGRETQYF.